This TCR beta chain was observed in a study of blood T cell repertoires in COVID-19 (dated by TCRdb to about 2020). The study in broad terms: Collaborator samples came from the United States, Italy and Spain and covered acute and convalescent phases of COVID-19. The material from the prospective study consisted of cDNA or gDNA derived from T cells, B-cell-depleted T cells, or PBMCs. Deeply sampled blood TCRbeta repertoires from subjects exposed to, actively infected with, or recovered from COVID-19 were included in the dataset. A freely available public database, intended as a resource for researchers studying the immune response to SARS-CoV-2, is where the repertoires were released. Samples were obtained from the ongoing ImmuneRACE study (first 160 participants) and from about 1,300 subjects provided by 6 global collaborators. The sample metadata nearly always contained a de-identified subject ID, COVID-19 status, age in years and sex. Where HLA class I and class II types were available, the types were taken from metadata supplied by the sample provider, not from assay-based typing.

TCRbeta CDR3 regions were amplified from genomic DNA by means of the immunoSEQ Assay, a bias-controlled multiplex PCR. On the authors' methods: Within the assay, amplification of reference gene primers was used to estimate how many nucleated cells each sample contained. To quantify the absolute abundance of each unique TCRbeta CDR3 rearrangement, sequence reads were collapsed and filtered. For each sample, productive Simpson clonality was calculated as the square root of Simpson's diversity index across productive rearrangements. Held by TCRdb, this immuneACCESS table contains in-frame sequences only and omits some clones. Under half of the omission traces to an unresolved V gene where checked; the cause of the rest is unknown. V, J and clone size derive from that table, while D and trimming were established from the DNA sequence. The table for this sample lists more than 150,000 clones; about 86% of them were counted only once. The biggest ten clones account for 7% of the sample.

Whole blood was collected in K2EDTA tubes by collaborating institutions according to the institutions' own protocols. For TCRbeta analysis, collaborators shipped samples as frozen whole blood, isolated PBMCs, or DNA extracted from either of those sample types. CDR1 and CDR2, looked up from the germline V gene, are MNHEY and SVGAGI. V has 2 bases trimmed and J has 3 bases trimmed; junction bases matching no gene number 1. The CDR3 goes from the cysteine to the phenylalanine over 13 residues. The CDR3 DNA has 39 bases and is translated from base 1. For this clone: No antigen is known for it. No much larger clone is present one base from it, and per-base qualities are unavailable.

General study outcomes and caveats: Clinical and demographic metadata were provided uncurated, with the amount varying by source and participant.

The sequence came from a man over 45 with active or convalescent COVID-19. The sample taken for sequencing was peripheral blood. The V and J genes are TRBV6-5 and TRBJ2-7; 7 bases in the junction line up with TRBD2. The nucleotide sequence is given as TGTGCCAGCAGTTACGCGGGGGACTACGAGCAGTACTTC. It is translated as CASSYAGDYEQYF.